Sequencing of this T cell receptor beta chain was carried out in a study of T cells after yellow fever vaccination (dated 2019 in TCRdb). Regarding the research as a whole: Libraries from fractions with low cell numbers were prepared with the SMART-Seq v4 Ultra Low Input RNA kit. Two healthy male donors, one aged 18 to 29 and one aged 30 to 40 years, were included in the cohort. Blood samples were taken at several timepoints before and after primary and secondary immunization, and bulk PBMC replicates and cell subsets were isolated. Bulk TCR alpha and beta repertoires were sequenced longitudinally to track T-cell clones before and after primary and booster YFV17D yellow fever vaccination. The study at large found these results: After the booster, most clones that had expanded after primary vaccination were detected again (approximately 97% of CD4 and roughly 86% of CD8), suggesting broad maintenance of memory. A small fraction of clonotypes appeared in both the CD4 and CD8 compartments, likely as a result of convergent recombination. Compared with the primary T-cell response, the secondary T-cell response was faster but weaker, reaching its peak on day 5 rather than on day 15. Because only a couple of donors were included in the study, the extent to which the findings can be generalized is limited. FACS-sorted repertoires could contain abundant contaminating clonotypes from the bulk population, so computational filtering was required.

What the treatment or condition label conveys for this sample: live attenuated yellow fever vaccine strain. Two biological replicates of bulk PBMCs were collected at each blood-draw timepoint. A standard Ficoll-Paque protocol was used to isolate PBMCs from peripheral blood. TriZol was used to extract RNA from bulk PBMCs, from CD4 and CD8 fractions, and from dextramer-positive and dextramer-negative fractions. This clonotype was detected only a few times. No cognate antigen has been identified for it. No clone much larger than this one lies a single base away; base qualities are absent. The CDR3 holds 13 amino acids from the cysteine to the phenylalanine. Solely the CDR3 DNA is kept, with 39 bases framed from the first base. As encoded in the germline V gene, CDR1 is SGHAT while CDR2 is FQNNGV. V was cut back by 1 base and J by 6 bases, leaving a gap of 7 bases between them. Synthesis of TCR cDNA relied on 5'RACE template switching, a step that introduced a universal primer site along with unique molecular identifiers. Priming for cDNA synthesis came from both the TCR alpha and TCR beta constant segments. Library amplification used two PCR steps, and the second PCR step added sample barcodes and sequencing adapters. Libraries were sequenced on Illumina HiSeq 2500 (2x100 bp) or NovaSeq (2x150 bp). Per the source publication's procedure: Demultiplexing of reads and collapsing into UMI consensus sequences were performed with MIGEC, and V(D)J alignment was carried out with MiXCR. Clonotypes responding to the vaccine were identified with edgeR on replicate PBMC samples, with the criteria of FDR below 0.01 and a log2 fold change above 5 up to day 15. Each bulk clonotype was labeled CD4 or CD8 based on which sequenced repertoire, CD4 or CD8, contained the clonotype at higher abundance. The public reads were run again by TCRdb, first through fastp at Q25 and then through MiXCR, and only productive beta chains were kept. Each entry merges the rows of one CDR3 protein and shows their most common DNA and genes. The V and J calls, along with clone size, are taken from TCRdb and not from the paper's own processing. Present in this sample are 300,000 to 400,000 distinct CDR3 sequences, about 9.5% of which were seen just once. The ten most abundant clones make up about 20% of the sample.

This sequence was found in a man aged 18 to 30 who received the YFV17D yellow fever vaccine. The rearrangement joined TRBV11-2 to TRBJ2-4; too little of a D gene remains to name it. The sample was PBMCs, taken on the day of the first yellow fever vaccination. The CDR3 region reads CASSLGQANIQYF. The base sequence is TGTGCCAGCAGCTTAGGGCAAGCAAACATTCAGTACTTC.